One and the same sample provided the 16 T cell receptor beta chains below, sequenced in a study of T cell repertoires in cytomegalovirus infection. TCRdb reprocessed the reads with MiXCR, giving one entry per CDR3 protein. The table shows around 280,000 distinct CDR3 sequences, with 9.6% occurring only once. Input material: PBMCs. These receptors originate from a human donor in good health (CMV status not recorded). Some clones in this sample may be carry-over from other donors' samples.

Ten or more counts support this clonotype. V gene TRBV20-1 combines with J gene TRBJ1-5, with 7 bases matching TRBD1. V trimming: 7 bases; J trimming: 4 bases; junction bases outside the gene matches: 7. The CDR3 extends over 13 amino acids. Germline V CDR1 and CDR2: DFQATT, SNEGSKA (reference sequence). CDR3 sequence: CSVTQGPNQPQHF. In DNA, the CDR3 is TGCAGTGTCACACAGGGGCCTAATCAGCCCCAGCATTTT.

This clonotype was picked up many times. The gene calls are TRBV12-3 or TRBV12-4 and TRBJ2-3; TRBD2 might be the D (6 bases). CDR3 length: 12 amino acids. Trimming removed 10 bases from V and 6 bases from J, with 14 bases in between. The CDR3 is CATSGGMDTQYF. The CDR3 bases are TGTGCCACCTCTGGGGGGATGGATACGCAGTATTTT.

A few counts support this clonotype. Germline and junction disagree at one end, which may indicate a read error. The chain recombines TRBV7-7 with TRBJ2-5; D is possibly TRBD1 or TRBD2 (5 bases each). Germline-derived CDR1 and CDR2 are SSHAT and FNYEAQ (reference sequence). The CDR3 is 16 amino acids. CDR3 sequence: CASSPRGVSFQETQYF. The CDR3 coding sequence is TGTGCTAGCAGCCCACGAGGGGTGTCCTTCCAAGAGACCCAGTACTTC.

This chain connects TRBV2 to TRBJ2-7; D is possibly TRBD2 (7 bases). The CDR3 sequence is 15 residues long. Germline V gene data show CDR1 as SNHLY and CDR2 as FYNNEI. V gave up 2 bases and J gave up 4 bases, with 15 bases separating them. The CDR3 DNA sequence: TGTGCCAGCAGTGAAATGGGAGGGGGGTATTACGAGCAGTACGTC. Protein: CASSEMGGGYYEQYV.

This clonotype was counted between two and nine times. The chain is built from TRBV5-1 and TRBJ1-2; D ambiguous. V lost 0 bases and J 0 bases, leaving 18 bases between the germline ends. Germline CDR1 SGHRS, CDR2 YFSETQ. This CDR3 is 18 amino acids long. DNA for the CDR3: TGCGCCAGCAGCTTGGAGCCGGGCAGACAACCCTCTAACTATGGCTACACCTTC. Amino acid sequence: CASSLEPGRQPSNYGYTF. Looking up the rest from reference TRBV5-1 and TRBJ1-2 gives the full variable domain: KAGVTQTPRYLIKTRGQQVTLSCSPISGHRSVSWYQQTPGQGLQFLFEYFSETQRNKGNFPGRFSGRQFSNSRSEMNVSTLELGDSALYLCASSLEPGRQPSNYGYTFGSGTRLTVV.

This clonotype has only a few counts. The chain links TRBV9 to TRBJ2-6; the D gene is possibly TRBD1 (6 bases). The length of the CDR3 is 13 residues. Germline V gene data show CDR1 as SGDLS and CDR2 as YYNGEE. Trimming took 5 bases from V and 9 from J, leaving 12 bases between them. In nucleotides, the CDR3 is TGTGCCAGCAGGGGGACATTCGGCAACGTCCTGACTTTC. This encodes CASRGTFGNVLTF. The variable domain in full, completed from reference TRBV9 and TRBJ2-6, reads DSGVTQTPKHLITATGQRVTLRCSPRSGDLSVYWYQQSLDQGLQFLIQYYNGEERAKGNILERFSAQQFPDLHSELNLSSLELGDSALYFCASRGTFGNVLTFGAGSRLTVL.

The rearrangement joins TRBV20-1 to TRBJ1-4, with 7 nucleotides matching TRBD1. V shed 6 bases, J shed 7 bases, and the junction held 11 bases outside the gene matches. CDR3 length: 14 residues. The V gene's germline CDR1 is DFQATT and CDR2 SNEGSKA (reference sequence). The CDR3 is CSAFGEGASEKLFF. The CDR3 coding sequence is TGCAGTGCCTTTGGGGAGGGGGCAAGTGAAAAACTGTTTTTT.

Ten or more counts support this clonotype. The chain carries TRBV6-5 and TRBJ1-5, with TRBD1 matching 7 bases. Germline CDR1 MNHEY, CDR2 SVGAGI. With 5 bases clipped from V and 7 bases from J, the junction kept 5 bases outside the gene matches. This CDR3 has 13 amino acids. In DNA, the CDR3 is TGTGCCAGCAGTCTGGACAGGTACCAGCCCCAGCATTTT. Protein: CASSLDRYQPQHF.

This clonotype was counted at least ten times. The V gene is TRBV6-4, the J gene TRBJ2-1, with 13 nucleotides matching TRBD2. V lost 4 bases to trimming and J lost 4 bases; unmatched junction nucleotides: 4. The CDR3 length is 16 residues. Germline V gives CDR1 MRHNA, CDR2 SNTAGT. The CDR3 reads CASSAQTSGGYNEQFF. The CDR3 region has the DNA TGTGCCAGCAGTGCACAGACTAGCGGGGGGTACAATGAGCAGTTCTTC.

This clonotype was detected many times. Here the CDR3 reads CASSFVQDTEAFF. DNA of the CDR3: TGTGCCAGCAGTTTTGTCCAAGACACTGAAGCTTTCTTT. The chain has TRBV12-3 or TRBV12-4 and TRBJ1-1; D remains ambiguous. Trimming shortened V by 3 bases and J by 3 bases, and 8 bases separated the two germline ends. The CDR3 is 13 residues long.

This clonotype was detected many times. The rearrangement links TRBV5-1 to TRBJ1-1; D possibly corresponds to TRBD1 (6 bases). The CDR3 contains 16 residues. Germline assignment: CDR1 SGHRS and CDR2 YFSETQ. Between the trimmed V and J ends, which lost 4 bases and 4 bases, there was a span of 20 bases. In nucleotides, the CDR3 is TGCGCCAGCAGCGGCGGGACAACGAGAAGAGGCACTGAAGCTTTCTTT. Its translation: CASSGGTTRRGTEAFF.

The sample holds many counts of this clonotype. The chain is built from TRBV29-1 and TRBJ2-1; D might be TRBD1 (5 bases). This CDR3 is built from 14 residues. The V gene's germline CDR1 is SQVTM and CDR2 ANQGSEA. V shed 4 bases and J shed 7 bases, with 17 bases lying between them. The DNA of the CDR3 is TGCAGCGTTGGTGGGGCAGCCCCAGGGAATGAGCAGTTCTTC. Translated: CSVGGAAPGNEQFF.

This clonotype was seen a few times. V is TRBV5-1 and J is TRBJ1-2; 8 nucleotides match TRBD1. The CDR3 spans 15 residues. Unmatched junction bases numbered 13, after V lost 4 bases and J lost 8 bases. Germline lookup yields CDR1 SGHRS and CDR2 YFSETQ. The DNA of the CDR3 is TGCGCCAGCAGCGTACGACAGGGGAAGAGTGACGGCTACACCTTC. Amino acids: CASSVRQGKSDGYTF.

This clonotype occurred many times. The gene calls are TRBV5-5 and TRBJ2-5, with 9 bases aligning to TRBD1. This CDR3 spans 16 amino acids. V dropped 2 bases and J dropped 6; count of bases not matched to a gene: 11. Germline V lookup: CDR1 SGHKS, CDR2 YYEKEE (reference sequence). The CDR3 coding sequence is TGTGCCAGCAGCTTCGGTGGGACAGGGCTGGGGAAGACCCAGTACTTC. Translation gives CASSFGGTGLGKTQYF.

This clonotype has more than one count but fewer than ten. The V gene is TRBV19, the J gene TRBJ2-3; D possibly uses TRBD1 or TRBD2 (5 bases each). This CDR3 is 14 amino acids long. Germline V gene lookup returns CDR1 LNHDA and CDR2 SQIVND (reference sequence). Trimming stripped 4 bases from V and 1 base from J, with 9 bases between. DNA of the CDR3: TGTGCCAGTAGTACTCGGGGACGCACAGATACGCAGTATTTT. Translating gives CASSTRGRTDTQYF. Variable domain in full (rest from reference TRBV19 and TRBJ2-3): DGGITQSPKYLFRKEGQNVTLSCEQNLNHDAMYWYRQDPGQGLRLIYYSQIVNDFQKGDIAEGYSVSREKKESFPLTVTSAQKNPTAFYLCASSTRGRTDTQYFGPGTRLTVL.

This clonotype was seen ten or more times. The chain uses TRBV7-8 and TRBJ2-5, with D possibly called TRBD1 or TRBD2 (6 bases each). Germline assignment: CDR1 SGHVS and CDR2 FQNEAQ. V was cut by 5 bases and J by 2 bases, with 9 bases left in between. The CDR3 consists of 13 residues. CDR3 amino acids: CASSRGQQETQYF. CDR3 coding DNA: TGTGCCAGCAGCCGGGGGCAGCAAGAGACCCAGTACTTC. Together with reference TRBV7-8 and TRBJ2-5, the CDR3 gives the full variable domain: GAGVSQSPRYKVAKRGQDVALRCDPISGHVSLFWYQQALGQGPEFLTYFQNEAQLDKSGLPSDRFFAERPEGSVSTLKIQRTQQEDSAVYLCASSRGQQETQYFGPGTRLLVL.